The source of this T cell receptor beta chain is a study of cytomegalovirus exposure and HLA in healthy donors (dated by TCRdb to the late 2010s). In the study overall: An earlier analysis of more than 550 of the donors reported about 260 Gb of sequence data and some 110 million unique TCR beta sequences obtained from about 179 million T cells. A later analysis re-examined previously published TCR beta repertoires from hundreds of donors and added high-resolution HLA genotyping to investigate patterns of TCR occurrence. A separate validation cohort of about 110 different subjects was used in addition to the roughly 620-subject first cohort. Of the roughly 400 genotyped donors, 81% were placed in the genetic ancestry cluster associated with self-reported Caucasian donors. Alongside the repertoire data, information on donor age, sex, ethnicity and CMV serostatus was compiled. All discovery cohort repertoires had been generated using a single sequencing platform. Roughly 5 DR-DQ haplotypes were handled as single units for association and clustering, since linkage in the cohort was strong. The study profiled the T cell repertoires of 666 subjects by immunosequencing and related them to cytomegalovirus serostatus. Both class I and class II loci were covered by HLA typing, at four-digit resolution. Among several hundred genotyped donors of the cohort, an average of around 240,000 unique TCR beta nucleotide sequences was sequenced per donor, of which about 18% were non-productive. To decide whether each TCR beta V gene segment behaved as functional or pseudogenic, an earlier analysis of some 600 of the donors relied on high-throughput TCR beta sequencing. The number of donors typed differed by locus, with roughly 629-640 for A, B, C, DRB1 and DQB1, roughly 520 for DQA1, 606 for DPA1, and some 470 for DPB1. In a later genetic analysis, genome-wide SNP genotypes for about three fifths of the 666 donors were used, and that subset was treated as a discovery cohort. An early release that covered several hundred HLA-typed donors contained approximately 300 gigabases of sequencing data and 85 million to 100 million unique TCR sequences. The study combined high-throughput TCR immunosequencing, statistical association of individual TCRs with disease status, and machine learning to predict cytomegalovirus infection status. Rather than drawing on any new phenotypic data, the later analysis identified candidate immune exposures from TCR beta sequences and the way those sequences occurred across donors. The aim of the study was to test whether cataloging public T cell receptors could identify signatures of past pathogen exposure. What the authors observed across the whole study: Most TCR sequences were seen in very few donors, while some public TCRs were found in many individuals. Linkage disequilibrium might explain the correlated functional status among segregating V segments, but an unknown experimental factor could not be excluded. Strong co-occurrence of HLA alleles, especially DR and DQ, made assigning TCR associations to individual alleles difficult. In this cohort, only TCR beta chains were sequenced, and detectable features were limited by the absence of alpha or paired-chain data. CMV serostatus was the only immune exposure information available for the cohort. Specific HLA alleles were associated with over 15,000 TCR beta sequences at a false discovery rate of 0.05 in a later analysis. A group of highly shared sequence variants was considered likely to be a technical artifact of the sequencing pipeline. Sequencing depth was assumed to be roughly uniform across donors in the presence/absence analyses, though that assumption may not hold. In a later analysis, most CMV-associated TCR beta chains were found to appear HLA-restricted, with HLA associations seemingly driven largely by CMV exposure. In a later analysis, HLA-associated TCR beta chains showed more clonal expansion and lower generation probabilities than non-associated chains that were equally common. In vitro tests confirmed that a few of the cytomegalovirus-associated TCR beta chains recognize cytomegalovirus antigens. Because HLA typing was missing for some donors at each locus, association tests included only the typed subset. The authors suggested that the approach could potentially be generalized to other disease states and immunological phenotypes. A further reported finding was that TCR beta sequences accurately predicted the HLA-A and HLA-B alleles for most subjects in the first cohort. An association between a missense DCLRE1C variant and V-gene and J-gene trimming of TCR beta chains was found in a later genetic analysis and replicated in an independent cohort. In a later analysis, several top co-occurrence clusters were reported to appear linked to parvovirus B19, influenza, CMV and Epstein-Barr virus. In both the original and validation cohorts, the classifier was reported to diagnose cytomegalovirus status with high specificity and sensitivity. The earlier analysis of approximately 590 of the donors excluded some 15 rarely observed V segments, including chromosome 9 orphons, because counts were too low. In a later analysis, TCR association rates were found to vary across HLA loci, with the most associated TCRs seen for DRB1 alleles and the fewest for HLA-C alleles. The study listed approximately 160 TCR beta chains as associated with cytomegalovirus. According to a later genetic analysis, donors in an Asian-associated ancestry cluster had fewer N-insertions in productive TCRs than the approximately 670-donor mean. The 87-base-pair reads could not distinguish some IMGT-functional V segments, including TRBV6-2 and TRBV6-3, so those segments were excluded. In an earlier analysis of approximately 600 of the donors, most TCR beta V segments were observed in productive rearrangements about 90% or about 30% of the time, broadly matching IMGT annotations.

Worth noting for this clone: Its cognate antigen has yet to be identified. No base-level quality is on record; no much larger clone is a single base apart.

CDR1 and CDR2, per the germline V gene, are MDHEN and SYDVKM. The junction carries 14 bases between V and J, which are trimmed by 6 bases and 5 bases respectively. The CDR3 has 14 amino acids, counting the end cysteine and phenylalanine. Just the 42-base CDR3 DNA is kept, in frame starting at base 1. The cohort consisted of 650 to 850 healthy bone marrow donors. Cohort members were all nominally healthy when sampled, although unrecorded immune exposures were likely present. The donor tested CMV seropositive and was one of the 289 seropositive cohort members. Each donor provided a peripheral blood sample, and peripheral blood mononuclear cells were used for TCR beta sequencing. Genomic DNA was extracted from the blood cell samples with the Qiagen DNeasy Blood Extraction Kit. Library preparation used the immunoSEQ multiplex PCR assay. A mixture of 60 forward primers for TCR Vbeta segments and 13 reverse primers for TCR Jbeta segments was used in the multiplex PCR. The CDR3 region of rearranged TCR beta genes was amplified from genomic DNA with a multiplex PCR assay. On the Illumina HiSeq System, the amplified TCR beta libraries were sequenced as 87-base-pair reads. The authors processed their data as follows. A later analysis tallied around 82 million unique TCR beta chains across the 666 repertoires, and 10 million to 11 million of those chains were shared by two or more donors. Raw reads were error-corrected and collapsed into unique sequences by a nearest-neighbor algorithm in which closely related sequences were merged to remove PCR and sequencing errors. CDR3 sequences were aligned to IMGT reference sequences to assign V, D and J gene segments. Each retained sequence needed at least a six-nucleotide match to both a V gene segment and a J gene segment. Rearrangements were called productive when the CDR3 lacked stop codons and stayed in frame with V and J; all others were non-productive. CDR3 was defined by IMGT convention, running from the second conserved V-encoded cysteine to the conserved J-encoded phenylalanine. Sequences without an unambiguous match to a single V gene segment were excluded from the earlier analysis of approximately 600 of the donors. In an earlier analysis of approximately 590 of the donors, a V segment was called functional when productive rearrangements were above 56.7%, and segregating when the standard deviation between donors exceeded 5%. A statistical classification framework was built for diagnosing cytomegalovirus status from the catalog of TCR beta chain sequences. V and J gene assignment, in a later analysis, came from comparing TCR nucleotide sequences with IMGT/GENE-DB human TR gene sequences. Using the TCRdist pipeline, a later analysis assigned CDR3 sequences along with most-parsimonious VDJ recombination scenarios. In a later analysis, each TCR beta chain was defined by its CDR3 amino acid sequence together with its V-gene family, and reads without a unique V-gene family were excluded. In a later analysis, around 650 highly shared, low-generation-probability nucleotide sequences were removed to address suspected cross-contamination and a sequencing artifact. In a later analysis, a clonal expansion index was calculated for each public chain from normalized within-repertoire ranks of inferred template counts. A later analysis computed generation probabilities with a VDJ recombination model fitted to out-of-frame rearrangements, and checked the results against IGoR. In a later analysis, TCR-TCR, TCR-HLA and TCR-CMV co-occurrence was scored with hypergeometric tests, and a repertoire-size bias correction was applied to TCR pairs. False discovery rates were estimated in a later analysis by permuting HLA or CMV assignments 20 times. In a later analysis, co-occurring TCRs were grouped using DBSCAN, with TCRdist sequence similarity added in when clustering inside HLA-allele-positive subsets. Co-occurrence clustering excluded repertoires with fewer than 30,000 or more than 120,000 public chains, plus five with anomalous nucleotide sharing. The table comes from immuneACCESS by way of TCRdb, which keeps in-frame sequences with V and J called. Part of the clones is missing from these tables; in studies checked, under half for an unresolved V gene and the rest for unknown reasons. V, J and clone size reflect that table, while D and trimming were determined from the DNA. Counted in this sample were about 160,000 clones; roughly four fifths of them appeared once. The ten largest account for 4.1% of the sample.

Source material: PBMCs. The sequence came from a man aged 50 to 59 in good health and CMV-seropositive. This receptor chain uses TRBV28 and TRBJ1-5; 6 matching bases give a weak D call of TRBD1. The nucleotide sequence is TGTGCCAGCAGCCCAAGGGCAGGGGATCAGCCCCAGCATTTT. Its amino acids are CASSPRAGDQPQHF.